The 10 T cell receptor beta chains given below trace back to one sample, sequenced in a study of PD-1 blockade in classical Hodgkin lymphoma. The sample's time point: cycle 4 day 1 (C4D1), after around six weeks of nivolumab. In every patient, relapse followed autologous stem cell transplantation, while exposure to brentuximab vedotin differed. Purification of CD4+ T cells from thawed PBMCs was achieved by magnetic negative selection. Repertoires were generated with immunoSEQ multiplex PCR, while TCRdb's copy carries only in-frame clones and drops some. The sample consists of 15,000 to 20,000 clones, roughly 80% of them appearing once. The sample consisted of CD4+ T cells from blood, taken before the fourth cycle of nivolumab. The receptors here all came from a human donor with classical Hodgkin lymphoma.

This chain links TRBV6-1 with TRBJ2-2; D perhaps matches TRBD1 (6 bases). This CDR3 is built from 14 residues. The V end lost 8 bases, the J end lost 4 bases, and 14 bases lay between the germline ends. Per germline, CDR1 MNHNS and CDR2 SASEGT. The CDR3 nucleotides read TGTGCCAGCGAAGTGGCAGGGGTCACCGGGGAGCTGTTTTTT. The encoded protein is CASEVAGVTGELFF.

CDR3 sequence reads: CASSLVGSFYNEQFF. The DNA of the CDR3 is TGCGCCAGCAGCTTGGTCGGGAGCTTCTACAATGAGCAGTTCTTC. The chain has TRBV5-1 and TRBJ2-1, with D perhaps TRBD2 (6 bases). Trimming took 0 bases from V and 3 from J, leaving 10 bases between them. The CDR3 is 15 amino acids. Germline V gene sequence: CDR1 SGHRS, CDR2 YFSETQ.

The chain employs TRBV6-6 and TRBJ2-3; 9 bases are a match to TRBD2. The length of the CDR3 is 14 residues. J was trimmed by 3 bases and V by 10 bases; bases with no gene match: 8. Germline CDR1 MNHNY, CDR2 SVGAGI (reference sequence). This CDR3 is CATGLARNTDTQYF. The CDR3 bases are TGTGCCACCGGACTAGCGAGAAATACAGATACGCAGTATTTT.

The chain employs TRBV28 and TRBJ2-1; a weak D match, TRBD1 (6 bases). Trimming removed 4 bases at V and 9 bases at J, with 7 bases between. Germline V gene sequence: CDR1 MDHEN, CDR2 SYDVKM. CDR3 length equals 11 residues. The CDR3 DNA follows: TGTGCCAGCAGTTACAGGGCTGAGCAGTTCTTC. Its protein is CASSYRAEQFF.

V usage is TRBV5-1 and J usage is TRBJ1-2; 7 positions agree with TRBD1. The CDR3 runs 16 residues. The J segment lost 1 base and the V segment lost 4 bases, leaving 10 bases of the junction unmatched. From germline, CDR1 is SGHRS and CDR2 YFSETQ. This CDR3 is CASSGGGQTINYGYTF. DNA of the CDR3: TGCGCCAGCAGCGGAGGGGGACAGACTATTAACTATGGCTACACCTTC.

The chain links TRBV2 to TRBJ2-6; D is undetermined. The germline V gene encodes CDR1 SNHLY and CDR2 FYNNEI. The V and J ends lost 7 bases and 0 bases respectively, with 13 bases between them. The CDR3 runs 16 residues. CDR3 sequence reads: CASTPMALSGANVLTF. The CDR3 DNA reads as TGTGCCAGCACCCCCATGGCGCTCTCTGGGGCCAACGTCCTGACTTTC.

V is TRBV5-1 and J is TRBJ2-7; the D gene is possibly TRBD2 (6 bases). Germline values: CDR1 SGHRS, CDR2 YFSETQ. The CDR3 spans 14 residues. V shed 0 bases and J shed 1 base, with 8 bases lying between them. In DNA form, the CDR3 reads TGCGCCAGCAGCTTGGGGGGGAGGTCCTACGAGCAGTACTTC. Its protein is CASSLGGRSYEQYF.

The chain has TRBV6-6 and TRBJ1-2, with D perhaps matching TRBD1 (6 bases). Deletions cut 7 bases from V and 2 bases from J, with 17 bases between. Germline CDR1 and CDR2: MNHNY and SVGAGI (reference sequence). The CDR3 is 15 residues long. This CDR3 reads CASTPPRTENYGYTF. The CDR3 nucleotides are TGTGCCAGCACCCCCCCCAGGACAGAGAACTATGGCTACACCTTC.

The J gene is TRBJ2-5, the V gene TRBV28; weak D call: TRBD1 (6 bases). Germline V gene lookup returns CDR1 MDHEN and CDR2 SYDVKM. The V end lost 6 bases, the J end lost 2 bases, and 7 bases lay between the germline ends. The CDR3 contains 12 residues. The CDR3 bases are TGTGCCAGCAGGACAGGACAAGAGACCCAGTACTTC. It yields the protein CASRTGQETQYF.

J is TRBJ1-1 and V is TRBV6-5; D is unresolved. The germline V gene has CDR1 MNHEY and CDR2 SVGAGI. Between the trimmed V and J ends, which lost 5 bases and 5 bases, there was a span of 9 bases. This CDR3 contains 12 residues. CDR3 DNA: TGTGCCAGCAGTCGTCCGGGGACTGAAGCTTTCTTT. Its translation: CASSRPGTEAFF.